One T cell receptor (beta chain) is described in this entry. This record comes from a study of blood T cell repertoires in COVID-19. Looking at the study overall: The origin of the acute and convalescent COVID-19 samples was the United States, Italy and Spain. Sources were T cells, B-cell-depleted T cells, or PBMCs; the material itself was cDNA or gDNA.

As processed by the authors: Reference gene primer amplification yielded estimated nucleated cell counts. Libraries were prepared by immunoSEQ multiplex PCR; TCRdb keeps only in-frame clonotypes and omits some of them. D and trimming come from the DNA, and the V and J calls and clone size come from that table. Of about 39,000 clones listed, approximately 88% are singletons. The J segment lost 0 bases and the V segment lost 1 base, leaving 19 bases of the junction unmatched. The CDR3 has 21 amino acids. Germline CDR1 is LGHDT and CDR2 is YNNKEL (reference sequence). The chain joins TRBV3-1 (or the pseudogene TRBV3-2) to TRBJ2-7; the match to TRBD2 covers 9 bases. The specimen was peripheral blood. This clonotype was sampled from a man aged 50 to 60 with active or convalescent COVID-19. The chain's CDR3 is CASSQAWSEVVRGGTSYEQYF. In DNA, the CDR3 is TGTGCCAGCAGCCAAGCGTGGAGTGAGGTCGTGCGGGGGGGGACCTCCTACGAGCAGTACTTC.